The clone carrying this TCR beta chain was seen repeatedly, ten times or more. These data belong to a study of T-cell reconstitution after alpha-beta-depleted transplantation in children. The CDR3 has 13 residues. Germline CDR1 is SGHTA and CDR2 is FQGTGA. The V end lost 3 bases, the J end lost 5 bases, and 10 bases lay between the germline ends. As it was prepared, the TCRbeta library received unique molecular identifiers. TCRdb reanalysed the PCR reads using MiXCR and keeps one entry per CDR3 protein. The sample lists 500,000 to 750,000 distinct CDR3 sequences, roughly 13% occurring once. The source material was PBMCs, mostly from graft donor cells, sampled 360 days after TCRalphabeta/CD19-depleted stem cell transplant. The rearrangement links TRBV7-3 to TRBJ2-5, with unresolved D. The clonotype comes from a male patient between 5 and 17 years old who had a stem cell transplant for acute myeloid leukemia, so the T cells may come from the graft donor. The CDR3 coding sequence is TGTGCCAGCAGCTTGGACCGGCGTGAGACCCAGTACTTC. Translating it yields CASSLDRRETQYF. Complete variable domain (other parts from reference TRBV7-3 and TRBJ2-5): GAGVSQTPSNKVTEKGKYVELRCDPISGHTALYWYRQSLGQGPEFLIYFQGTGAADDSGLPNDRFFAVRPEGSVSTLKIQRTERGDSAVYLCASSLDRRETQYFGPGTRLLVL.